The rows below give T cell receptor beta chains drawn from one sample of a study of T cells in Graves' hyperthyroidism and ophthalmopathy. A single record per CDR3 protein comes from TCRdb applying MiXCR to the multiplex PCR reads. Of about 420,000 distinct CDR3 sequences listed, less than 20% were seen once; the top ten hold roughly an eighth. Input material: blood. These TCRs come from a woman under 30 with Graves' hyperthyroidism. Each CDR3 is given with its conserved first and last residue. Fields, in order: J gene, D gene, clone size, V gene, CDR3 DNA, CDR3 protein. D genes are given only for firm matches. The listing skips clone size in some rows; elsewhere it reads once, few, many or a size class.

J gene: TRBJ1-2
D gene: NA
clone size: many
V gene: TRBV27
CDR3 DNA: TGTGCCAGCAGCCCTTACGGCGAGACCATCTATGGCTACACCTTC
CDR3 protein: CASSPYGETIYGYTF

J gene: TRBJ1-1
D gene: NA
clone size: NA
V gene: TRBV7-3
CDR3 DNA: TGTGCCAGCAGCTGGGAAGCTTTCTTT
CDR3 protein: CASSWEAFF

J gene: TRBJ2-7
D gene: TRBD2
clone size: many
V gene: TRBV7-9
CDR3 DNA: TGTGCCAGCAGCCAAGGGAGGGGAGCGGGGAACTACGAGCAGTACTTC
CDR3 protein: CASSQGRGAGNYEQYF

J gene: TRBJ2-3
D gene: TRBD1
clone size: many
V gene: TRBV12-3/TRBV12-4
CDR3 DNA: TGTGCCAGCAGTAGACGGGACAGCGGAGCAGATACGCAGTATTTT
CDR3 protein: CASSRRDSGADTQYF

J gene: TRBJ1-1
D gene: NA
clone size: many
V gene: TRBV6-2/TRBV6-3
CDR3 DNA: TGTGCCAGCAGACTGTACCGGGTTTCGAACACTGAAGCTTTCTTT
CDR3 protein: CASRLYRVSNTEAFF

J gene: TRBJ1-5
D gene: TRBD1
clone size: many
V gene: TRBV28
CDR3 DNA: TGTGCCAGCAGCAAACGGGACAGGGTCCAGCCCCAGCATTTT
CDR3 protein: CASSKRDRVQPQHF

J gene: TRBJ1-5
D gene: NA
clone size: NA
V gene: TRBV7-9
CDR3 DNA: TGTGCCAGCAGCTCGAGGGATCAGCCCCAGCATTTT
CDR3 protein: CASSSRDQPQHF

J gene: TRBJ1-1
D gene: TRBD1
clone size: many
V gene: TRBV7-3
CDR3 DNA: TGTGCCAGCAGCCCCTCGGGACAGGGGGAAGCTTTCTTT
CDR3 protein: CASSPSGQGEAFF

J gene: TRBJ2-5
D gene: TRBD2
clone size: many
V gene: TRBV20-1
CDR3 DNA: TGCAGTGCTAGAGGCCTCCAGTGGAGCGGGGGAGGAAAGACCCAGTACTTC
CDR3 protein: CSARGLQWSGGGKTQYF

J gene: TRBJ2-5
D gene: NA
clone size: many
V gene: TRBV7-2
CDR3 DNA: TGTGCCAGCAGCGATAGGGTCCTGACACAAGAGACCCAGTACTTC
CDR3 protein: CASSDRVLTQETQYF

J gene: TRBJ1-3
D gene: NA
clone size: many
V gene: TRBV10-1
CDR3 DNA: TGCGCCAGCTCGGGACTTTATGGAAACACCATATATTTT
CDR3 protein: CASSGLYGNTIYF

J gene: TRBJ2-3
D gene: TRBD2
clone size: few
V gene: TRBV5-4
CDR3 DNA: TGTGCCAGCAGCTTGAAGGCGGGAGGTACTTCGGATACGCAGTATTTT
CDR3 protein: CASSLKAGGTSDTQYF

J gene: TRBJ2-7
D gene: NA
clone size: NA
V gene: TRBV19
CDR3 DNA: TGTGCCAGTAGTAAGGGTTTAGAGGACTACGAGCAGTACTTC
CDR3 protein: CASSKGLEDYEQYF

J gene: TRBJ2-5
D gene: TRBD1
clone size: many
V gene: TRBV27
CDR3 DNA: TGTGCCAGCAGCCGAGGGGGACAGGCCTGGGAGACCCAGTACTTC
CDR3 protein: CASSRGGQAWETQYF

J gene: TRBJ2-3
D gene: NA
clone size: NA
V gene: TRBV18
CDR3 DNA: TGTGCCAGCTCATTACGACAAGCAGATACGCAGTATTTT
CDR3 protein: CASSLRQADTQYF

J gene: TRBJ2-7
D gene: NA
clone size: NA
V gene: TRBV5-4
CDR3 DNA: TGTGCCAGCAGCCCCGGGGGTATTTTCGCCTACGAGCAGTACTTC
CDR3 protein: CASSPGGIFAYEQYF

J gene: TRBJ2-5
D gene: TRBD2
clone size: many
V gene: TRBV3-1
CDR3 DNA: TGTGCCAGCAGCCAAGAGGGAGGGTATCTCCAAGAGACCCAGTACTTC
CDR3 protein: CASSQEGGYLQETQYF